The 10 T cell receptor beta chains below were found in one sample sequenced in a study of T cell repertoires in cytomegalovirus infection. TCRdb ran MiXCR on the reads and lists one entry per CDR3 protein. This sample has some 220,000 distinct CDR3 sequences, with around an eighth found just once. Sequencing was done on a sample of PBMCs. These receptor sequences come from a human donor in good health (CMV status not recorded). Some clones in this sample may be carry-over from other donors' samples.

This chain connects TRBV20-1 to TRBJ2-1; 7 bases are shared with TRBD2. V dropped 2 bases and J dropped 9; count of bases not matched to a gene: 7. Per germline, CDR1 DFQATT and CDR2 SNEGSKA (reference sequence). The CDR3 consists of 13 residues. CDR3 DNA sequence: TGCAGTGCTAGACCGGGCGGGAGCTCTGAGCAGTTCTTC. This translates into CSARPGGSSEQFF.

The chain recombines TRBV11-1 with TRBJ2-2, with D uncertain. The length of the CDR3 is 14 residues. The V end lost 8 bases, the J end lost 4 bases, and 14 bases lay between the germline ends. Germline-derived CDR1 and CDR2 are SGHAT and FQDESV (reference sequence). The CDR3 loop is CASQGHGPTGELFF. DNA of the CDR3: TGTGCCAGCCAAGGCCACGGGCCCACCGGGGAGCTGTTTTTT.

The table lists this clonotype with a few counts. V and J are TRBV7-2 and TRBJ1-5; 8 bases match TRBD1. Germline CDR1 SGHTA, CDR2 FQGNSA. There are 17 residues in the CDR3. The junction had 14 bases not matched to a gene; V was cut back by 4 bases and J by 6 bases. The CDR3 sequence is CASSSISGGGAFQPQHF. Written as DNA, the CDR3 is TGTGCCAGCAGCTCAATCTCAGGGGGCGGGGCATTTCAGCCCCAGCATTTT.

This clonotype was recorded many times. V is TRBV5-5 and J is TRBJ1-2, with D uncertain. V was clipped by 0 bases and J by 1 base, with 7 bases between them. Germline V gives CDR1 SGHKS, CDR2 YYEKEE (reference sequence). The CDR3 has 14 amino acids. Here the CDR3 reads CASSLGPNNYGYTF. The DNA of the CDR3 is TGTGCCAGCAGCTTGGGCCCGAATAACTATGGCTACACCTTC.

This clonotype has at least ten counts. The chain combines TRBV6-1 with TRBJ2-7, with a weak D call TRBD1 (5 bases). CDR1 MNHNS and CDR2 SASEGT come from the germline V gene. The ends were cut back, 5 bases at V and 4 bases at J, with 15 bases in the middle. This CDR3 has 14 residues. The CDR3 spells CASSPQGPGYEQYF. The CDR3 nucleotides read TGTGCCAGCAGTCCCCAGGGTCCCGGTTACGAGCAGTACTTC.

The table lists this clonotype with many counts. This rearrangement joins TRBV7-2 to TRBJ2-1; either TRBD1 or TRBD2 may fit D (5 bases each). V was pared by 7 bases and J by 5 bases, with 18 bases between. From germline, CDR1 is SGHTA and CDR2 FQGNSA. The length of the CDR3 is 15 residues. This CDR3 is CASTFGAAENNEQFF. In DNA, the CDR3 is TGTGCCAGCACCTTTGGGGCAGCGGAGAACAATGAGCAGTTCTTC.

This clonotype came up many times. The gene calls are TRBV28 and TRBJ2-7; TRBD1 aligns across 10 bases. The trim removed 7 bases at V and 5 bases at J, leaving 8 bases unmatched. From germline, CDR1 is MDHEN and CDR2 SYDVKM. The CDR3 has 14 amino acids. In DNA form, the CDR3 reads TGTGCCAGCATGCGACAGGGGGCCGACAACGAGCAGTACTTC. Residues: CASMRQGADNEQYF.

In this sample, this clonotype turned up a few times. V is TRBV5-6 and J is TRBJ2-1, with D possibly being TRBD2 (6 bases). This CDR3 is built from 15 residues. Germline V gene sequence: CDR1 SGHDT, CDR2 YYEEEE. Trimming cost V 0 bases and J 2 bases, with 9 bases left between them. The CDR3 loop reads CASSLELAAYNEQFF. The CDR3 region has the DNA TGTGCCAGCAGCTTGGAACTAGCTGCCTACAATGAGCAGTTCTTC.

This clonotype was recorded at least ten times. The chain links TRBV7-8 to TRBJ1-1; TRBD1 is a possible D gene (5 bases). Trimming stripped 1 base from V and 5 bases from J, with 11 bases between. Germline-derived CDR1 and CDR2 are SGHVS and FQNEAQ. The CDR3 length is 14 residues. The CDR3 loop reads CASSLDQGWTEAFF. DNA of the CDR3: TGTGCCAGCAGCTTAGACCAGGGATGGACTGAAGCTTTCTTT.

Ten or more counts support this clonotype. This chain uses TRBV7-2 with TRBJ2-5; 7 nucleotides match TRBD2. Trimming at V came to 5 bases and at J to 5 bases, leaving 5 bases not matched to a gene. The CDR3 consists of 13 residues. CDR1 is SGHTA, CDR2 FQGNSA, per germline. CDR3 loop: CASSPRGGETQYF. As DNA, the CDR3 is TGTGCCAGCAGCCCAAGGGGAGGGGAGACCCAGTACTTC.